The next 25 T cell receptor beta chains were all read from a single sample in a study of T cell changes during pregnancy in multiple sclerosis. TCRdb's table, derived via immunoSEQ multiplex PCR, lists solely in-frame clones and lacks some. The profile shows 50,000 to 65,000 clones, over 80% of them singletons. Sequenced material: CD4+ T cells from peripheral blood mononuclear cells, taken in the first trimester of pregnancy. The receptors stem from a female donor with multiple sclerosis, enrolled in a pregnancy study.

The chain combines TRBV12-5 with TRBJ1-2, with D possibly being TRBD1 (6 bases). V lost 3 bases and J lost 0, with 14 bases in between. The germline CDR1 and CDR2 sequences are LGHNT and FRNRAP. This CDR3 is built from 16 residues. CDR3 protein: CASGFQTGTTNYGYTF. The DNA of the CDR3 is TGTGCTAGTGGTTTCCAAACCGGGACAACTAACTATGGCTACACCTTC.

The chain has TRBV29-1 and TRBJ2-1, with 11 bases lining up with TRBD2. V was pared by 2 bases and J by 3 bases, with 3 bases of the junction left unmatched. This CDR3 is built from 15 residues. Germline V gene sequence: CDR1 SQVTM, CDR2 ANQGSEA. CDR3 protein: CSVEYGLAGYNEQFF. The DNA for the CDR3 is TGCAGCGTTGAATATGGACTAGCGGGCTACAATGAGCAGTTCTTC.

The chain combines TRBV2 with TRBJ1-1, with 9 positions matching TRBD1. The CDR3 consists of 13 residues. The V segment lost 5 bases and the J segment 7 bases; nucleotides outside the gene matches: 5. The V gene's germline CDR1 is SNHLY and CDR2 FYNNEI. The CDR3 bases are TGTGCCAGCAGTTGGGACAGGGCCATTGAAGCTTTCTTT. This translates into CASSWDRAIEAFF.

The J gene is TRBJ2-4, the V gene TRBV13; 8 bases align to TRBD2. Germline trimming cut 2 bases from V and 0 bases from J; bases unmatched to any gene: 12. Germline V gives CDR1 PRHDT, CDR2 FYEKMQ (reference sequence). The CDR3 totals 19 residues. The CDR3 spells CASSLSTGLEGVAKNIQYF. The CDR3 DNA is TGTGCCAGCAGCTTATCCACGGGACTAGAGGGGGTAGCCAAAAACATTCAGTACTTC.

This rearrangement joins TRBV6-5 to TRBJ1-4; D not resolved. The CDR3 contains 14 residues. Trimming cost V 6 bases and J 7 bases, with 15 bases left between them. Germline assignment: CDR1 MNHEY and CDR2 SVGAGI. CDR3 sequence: CASRTIFGGEKLFF. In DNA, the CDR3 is TGTGCCAGCAGAACCATATTCGGTGGTGAAAAACTGTTTTTT.

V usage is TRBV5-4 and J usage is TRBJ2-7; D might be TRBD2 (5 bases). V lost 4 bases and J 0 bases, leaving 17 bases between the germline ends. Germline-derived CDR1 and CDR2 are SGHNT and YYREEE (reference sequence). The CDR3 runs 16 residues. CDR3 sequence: CASSPVSGFSSYEQYF. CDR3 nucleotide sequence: TGTGCCAGCAGCCCCGTCTCGGGGTTTAGCTCCTACGAGCAGTACTTC.

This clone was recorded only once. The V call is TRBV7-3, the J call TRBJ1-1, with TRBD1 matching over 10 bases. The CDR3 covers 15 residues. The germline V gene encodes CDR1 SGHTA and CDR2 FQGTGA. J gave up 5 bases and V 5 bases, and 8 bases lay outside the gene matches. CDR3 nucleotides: TGTGCCAGCAGCCCTCCTCCGGGACAGGGGACTGAAGCTTTCTTT. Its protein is CASSPPPGQGTEAFF. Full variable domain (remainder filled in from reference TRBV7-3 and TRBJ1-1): GAGVSQTPSNKVTEKGKYVELRCDPISGHTALYWYRQSLGQGPEFLIYFQGTGAADDSGLPNDRFFAVRPEGSVSTLKIQRTERGDSAVYLCASSPPPGQGTEAFFGQGTRLTVV.

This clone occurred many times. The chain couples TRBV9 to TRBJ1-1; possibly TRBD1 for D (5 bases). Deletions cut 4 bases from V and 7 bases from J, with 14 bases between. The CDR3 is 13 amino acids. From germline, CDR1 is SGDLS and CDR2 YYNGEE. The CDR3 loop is CASSPGLYGEAFF. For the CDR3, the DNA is TGTGCCAGCAGCCCAGGGTTATACGGTGAAGCTTTCTTT. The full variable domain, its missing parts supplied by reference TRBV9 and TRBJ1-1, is DSGVTQTPKHLITATGQRVTLRCSPRSGDLSVYWYQQSLDQGLQFLIQYYNGEERAKGNILERFSAQQFPDLHSELNLSSLELGDSALYFCASSPGLYGEAFFGQGTRLTVV.

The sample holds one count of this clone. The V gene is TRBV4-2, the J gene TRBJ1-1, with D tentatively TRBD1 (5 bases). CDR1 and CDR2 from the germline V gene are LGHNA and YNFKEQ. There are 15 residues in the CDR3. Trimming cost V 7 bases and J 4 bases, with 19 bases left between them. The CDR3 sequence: CASKTRGLGGTEAFF. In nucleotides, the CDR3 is TGTGCCAGCAAGACCCGGGGCCTCGGGGGCACTGAAGCTTTCTTT.

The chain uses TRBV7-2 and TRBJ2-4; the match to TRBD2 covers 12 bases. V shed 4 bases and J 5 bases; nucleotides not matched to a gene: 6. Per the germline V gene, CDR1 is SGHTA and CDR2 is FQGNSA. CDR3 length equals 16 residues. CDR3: CASSSSSGGAQNIQYF. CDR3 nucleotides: TGTGCCAGCAGCTCTTCTAGCGGGGGGGCCCAAAACATTCAGTACTTC.

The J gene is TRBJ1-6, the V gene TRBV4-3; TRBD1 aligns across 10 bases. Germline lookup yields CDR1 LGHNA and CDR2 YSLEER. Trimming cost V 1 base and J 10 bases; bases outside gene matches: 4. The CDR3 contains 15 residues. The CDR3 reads CASSQGQGARSPLHF. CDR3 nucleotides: TGCGCCAGCAGCCAAGGACAGGGGGCGAGATCACCCCTCCACTTT.

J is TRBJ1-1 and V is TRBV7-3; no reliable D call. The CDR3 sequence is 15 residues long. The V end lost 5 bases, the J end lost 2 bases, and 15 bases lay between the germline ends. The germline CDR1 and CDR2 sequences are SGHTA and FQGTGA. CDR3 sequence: CASSRGGGYNTEAFF. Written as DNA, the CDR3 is TGTGCCAGCAGCCGGGGAGGAGGGTACAACACTGAAGCTTTCTTT.

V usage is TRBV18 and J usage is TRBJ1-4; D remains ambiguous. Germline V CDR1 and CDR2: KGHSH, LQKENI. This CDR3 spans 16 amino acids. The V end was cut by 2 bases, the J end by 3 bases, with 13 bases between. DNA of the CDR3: TGTGCCAGCTCACCAACAAAGACAATCCCTAATGAAAAACTGTTTTTT. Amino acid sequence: CASSPTKTIPNEKLFF. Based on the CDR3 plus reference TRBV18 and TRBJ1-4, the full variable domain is NAGVMQNPRHLVRRRGQEARLRCSPMKGHSHVYWYRQLPEEGLKFMVYLQKENIIDESGMPKERFSAEFPKEGPSILRIQQVVRGDSAAYFCASSPTKTIPNEKLFFGSGTQLSVL.

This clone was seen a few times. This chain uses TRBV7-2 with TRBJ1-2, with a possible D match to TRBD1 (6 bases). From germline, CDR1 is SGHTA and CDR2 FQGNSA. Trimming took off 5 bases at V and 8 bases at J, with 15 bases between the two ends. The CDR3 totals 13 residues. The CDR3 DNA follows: TGTGCCAGCAGCAGAGGACAGCTAGTAGGCTACACCTTC. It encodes CASSRGQLVGYTF.

This CDR3 is CATSRDGQTGNTIYF. The CDR3 DNA reads TGTGCCACCAGCAGAGATGGACAAACTGGAAACACCATATATTTT. The chain recombines TRBV15 with TRBJ1-3, with a tentative D call TRBD1 (5 bases). Germline CDR1 and CDR2: LNHNV and YYDKDF (reference sequence). V lost 0 bases and J 2 bases, leaving 8 bases between the germline ends. The CDR3 sequence is 15 residues long. Full variable domain (rest looked up from reference TRBV15 and TRBJ1-3): DAMVIQNPRYQVTQFGKPVTLSCSQTLNHNVMYWYQQKSSQAPKLLFHYYDKDFNNEADTPDNFQSRRPNTSFCFLDIRSPGLGDTAMYLCATSRDGQTGNTIYFGEGSWLTVV.

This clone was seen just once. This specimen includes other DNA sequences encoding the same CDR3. The CDR3: CASSIVAGNQPQHF. Here the CDR3 DNA reads TGTGCCAGTAGTATTGTGGCAGGGAATCAGCCCCAGCATTTT. The chain uses TRBV19 and TRBJ1-5; TRBD1 is a possible D gene (5 bases). The germline V and J ends were trimmed by 3 bases and 4 bases, with 10 bases remaining between them. Germline lookup yields CDR1 LNHDA and CDR2 SQIVND (reference sequence). The CDR3 length is 14 residues.

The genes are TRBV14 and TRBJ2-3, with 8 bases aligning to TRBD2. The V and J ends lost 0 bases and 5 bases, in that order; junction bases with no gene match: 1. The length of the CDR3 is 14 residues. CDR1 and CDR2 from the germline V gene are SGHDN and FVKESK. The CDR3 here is CASSQDSGVDTQYF. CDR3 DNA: TGTGCCAGCAGCCAAGATAGCGGGGTAGATACGCAGTATTTT.

CDR3 amino acids: CASSVGRMDTQYF. CDR3 coding DNA: TGTGCCAGCAGCGTGGGGCGGATGGATACGCAGTATTTT. V gene TRBV9 combines with J gene TRBJ2-3; perhaps TRBD1 as D (5 bases). The CDR3 contains 13 residues. The germline V gene encodes CDR1 SGDLS and CDR2 YYNGEE. Between the trimmed V and J ends, which lost 2 bases and 6 bases, there was a span of 10 bases.

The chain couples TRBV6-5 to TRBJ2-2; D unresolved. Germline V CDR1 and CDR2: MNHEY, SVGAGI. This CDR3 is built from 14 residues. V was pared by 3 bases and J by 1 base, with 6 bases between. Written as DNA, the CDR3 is TGTGCCAGCAGTTATGGAGAGAACACCGGGGAGCTGTTTTTT. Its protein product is CASSYGENTGELFF.

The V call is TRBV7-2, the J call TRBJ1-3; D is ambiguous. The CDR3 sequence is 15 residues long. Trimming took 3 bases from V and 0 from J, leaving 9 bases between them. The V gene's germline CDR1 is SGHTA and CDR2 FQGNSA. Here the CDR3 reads CASSFSGSSGNTIYF. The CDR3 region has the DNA TGTGCCAGCAGCTTTTCGGGTAGCTCTGGAAACACCATATATTTT.

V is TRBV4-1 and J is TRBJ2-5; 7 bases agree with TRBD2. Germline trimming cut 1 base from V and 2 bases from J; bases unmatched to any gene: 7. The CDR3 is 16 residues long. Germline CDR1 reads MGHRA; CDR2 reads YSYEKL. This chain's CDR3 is CASSQADSGPQETQYF. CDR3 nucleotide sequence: TGCGCCAGCAGCCAAGCCGATAGCGGGCCGCAAGAGACCCAGTACTTC.

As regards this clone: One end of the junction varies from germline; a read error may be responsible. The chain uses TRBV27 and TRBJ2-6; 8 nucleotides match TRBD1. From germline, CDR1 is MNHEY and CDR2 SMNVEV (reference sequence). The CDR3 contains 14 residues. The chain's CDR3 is CASSASRDRPLFPF. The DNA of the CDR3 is TGTGCCAGCAGTGCTAGCCGGGACAGGCCACTCTTCCCTTTC.

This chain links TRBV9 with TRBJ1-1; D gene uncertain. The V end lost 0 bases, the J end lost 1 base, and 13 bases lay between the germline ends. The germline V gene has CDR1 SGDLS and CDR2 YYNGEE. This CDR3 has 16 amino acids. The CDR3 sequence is CASSVGVAGENTEAFF. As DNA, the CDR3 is TGTGCCAGCAGCGTAGGAGTTGCGGGTGAGAACACTGAAGCTTTCTTT.

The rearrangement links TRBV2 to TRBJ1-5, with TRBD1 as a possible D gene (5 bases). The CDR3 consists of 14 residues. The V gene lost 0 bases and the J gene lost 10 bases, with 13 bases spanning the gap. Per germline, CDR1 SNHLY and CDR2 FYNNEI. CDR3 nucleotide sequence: TGTGCCAGCAGTGAAGCGCTTCTGCAGGGTCCCCAGCATTTT. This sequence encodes CASSEALLQGPQHF. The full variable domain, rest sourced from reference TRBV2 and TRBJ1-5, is EPEVTQTPSHQVTQMGQEVILRCVPISNHLYFYWYRQILGQKVEFLVSFYNNEISEKSEIFDDQFSVERPDGSNFTLKIRSTKLEDSAMYFCASSEALLQGPQHFGDGTRLSIL.

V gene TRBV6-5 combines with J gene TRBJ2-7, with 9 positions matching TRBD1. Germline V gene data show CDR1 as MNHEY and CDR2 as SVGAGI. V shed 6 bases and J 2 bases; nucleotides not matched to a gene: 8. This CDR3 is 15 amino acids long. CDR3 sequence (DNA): TGTGCCAGCAGGCGAGACAGGGGGAATCCCTACGAGCAGTACTTC. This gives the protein CASRRDRGNPYEQYF.